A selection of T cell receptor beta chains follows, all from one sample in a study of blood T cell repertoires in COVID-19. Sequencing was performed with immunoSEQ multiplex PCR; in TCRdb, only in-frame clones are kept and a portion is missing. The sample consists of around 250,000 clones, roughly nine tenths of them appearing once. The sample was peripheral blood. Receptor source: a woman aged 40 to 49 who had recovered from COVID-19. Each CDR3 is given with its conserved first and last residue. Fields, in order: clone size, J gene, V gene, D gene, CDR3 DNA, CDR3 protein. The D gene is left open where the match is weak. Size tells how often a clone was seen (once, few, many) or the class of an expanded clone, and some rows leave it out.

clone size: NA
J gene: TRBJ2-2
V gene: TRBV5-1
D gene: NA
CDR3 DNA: TGCGCCAGCAGCGAGGGACACGCAATGAACACCGGGGAGCTGTTTTTT
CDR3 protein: CASSEGHAMNTGELFF

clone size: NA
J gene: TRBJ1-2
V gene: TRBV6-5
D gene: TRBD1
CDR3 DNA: TGTGCCAGCAGTACAGGGGGGAGTGGCTACACCTTC
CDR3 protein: CASSTGGSGYTF

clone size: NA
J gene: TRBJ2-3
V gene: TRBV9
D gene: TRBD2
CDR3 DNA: TGTGCCAGCAGCGCCCGGGACTACACAGATACGCAGTATTTT
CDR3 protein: CASSARDYTDTQYF

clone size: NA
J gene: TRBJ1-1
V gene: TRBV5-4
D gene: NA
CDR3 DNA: TGTGCCAGCAGCTTGCTGCCCGAGCCTGAAGCTTTCTTT
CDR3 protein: CASSLLPEPEAFF

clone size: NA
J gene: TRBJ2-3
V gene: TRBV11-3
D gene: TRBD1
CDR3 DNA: TGTGCCAGCAGCTTAGATGGGACAGGGGCCAACACAGATACGCAGTATTTT
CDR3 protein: CASSLDGTGANTDTQYF

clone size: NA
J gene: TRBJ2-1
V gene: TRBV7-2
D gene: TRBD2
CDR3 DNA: TGTGCCAGCAGCTTAGTAGCGGGAGTCTATGAGCAGTTCTTC
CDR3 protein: CASSLVAGVYEQFF

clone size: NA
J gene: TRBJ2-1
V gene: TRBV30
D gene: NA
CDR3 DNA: TGTGCCTGGAACTCGGGACATCAGTTCTTC
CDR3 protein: CAWNSGHQFF

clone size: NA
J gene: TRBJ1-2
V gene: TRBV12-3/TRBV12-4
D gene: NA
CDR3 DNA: TGTGCCAGCAGTTTATATGGCGGCTACACCTTC
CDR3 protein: CASSLYGGYTF

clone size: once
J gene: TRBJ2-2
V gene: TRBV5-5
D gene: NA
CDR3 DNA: TGTGCCAGCAGCTCACTGGGGGCGGAGAACACCGGGGAGCTGTTTTTT
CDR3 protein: CASSSLGAENTGELFF

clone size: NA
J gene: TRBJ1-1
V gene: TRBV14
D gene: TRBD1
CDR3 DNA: TGTGCCAGCAGCCAAGCACCGGGACAGGTCACTGAAGCTTTCTTT
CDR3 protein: CASSQAPGQVTEAFF

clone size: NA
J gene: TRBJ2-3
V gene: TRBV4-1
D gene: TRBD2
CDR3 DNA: TGCGCCAGCAGCCAAGATCCCCTGCGGGGGGCGAGCACAGATACGCAGTATTTT
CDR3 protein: CASSQDPLRGASTDTQYF

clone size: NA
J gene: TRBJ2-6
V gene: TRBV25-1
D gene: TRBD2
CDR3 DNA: TGTGCCAGCAGCTACGGGAGGTCTGGGGCCAACGTCCTGACTTTC
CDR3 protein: CASSYGRSGANVLTF

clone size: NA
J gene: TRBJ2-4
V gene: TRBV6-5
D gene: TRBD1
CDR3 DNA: TGTGCCAGCAGGAAGAGACAGGGTGGCAAAAACATTCAGTACTTC
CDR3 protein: CASRKRQGGKNIQYF

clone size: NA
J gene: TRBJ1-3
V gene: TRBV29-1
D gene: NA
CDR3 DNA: TGCAGCGTTGGGGGGGGCTCTGGAAACACCATATATTTT
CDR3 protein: CSVGGGSGNTIYF

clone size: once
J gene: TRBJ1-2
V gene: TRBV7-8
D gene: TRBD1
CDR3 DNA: TGTGCCAGCAGCTTAGTTACAGGGGTCGAAGATGGCTACACCTTC
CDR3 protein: CASSLVTGVEDGYTF

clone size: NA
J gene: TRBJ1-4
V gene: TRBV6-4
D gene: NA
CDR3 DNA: TGTGCCAGTGGGGGGGAGCTTGCAACTAATGAAAAACTGTTTTTT
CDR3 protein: CASGGELATNEKLFF

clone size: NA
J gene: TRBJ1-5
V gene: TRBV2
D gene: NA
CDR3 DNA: TGTGCCAGCAGTACCGACGCACAGTCCCAGCATTTT
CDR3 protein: CASSTDAQSQHF

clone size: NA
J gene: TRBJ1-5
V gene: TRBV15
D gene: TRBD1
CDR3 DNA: TGTGCCACCAGCCGATTACCCGGGACAGAAATAAGCAATCAGCCCCAGCATTTT
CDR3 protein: CATSRLPGTEISNQPQHF

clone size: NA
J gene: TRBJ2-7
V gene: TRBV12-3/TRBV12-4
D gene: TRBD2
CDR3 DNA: TGTGCCAGCAGTTTACTCTACGGGGGGGAGCAGTACTTC
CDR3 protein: CASSLLYGGEQYF

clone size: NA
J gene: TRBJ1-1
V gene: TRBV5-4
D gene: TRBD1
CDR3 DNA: TGTGCCAGCAGCCCAGGGACAGGGAAGGATGCTGAAGCTTTCTTT
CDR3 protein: CASSPGTGKDAEAFF

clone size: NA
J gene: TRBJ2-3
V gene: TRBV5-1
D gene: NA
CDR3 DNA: TGCGCCAGCAGCTTGGCAGGACATTACACAGATACGCAGTATTTT
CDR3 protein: CASSLAGHYTDTQYF

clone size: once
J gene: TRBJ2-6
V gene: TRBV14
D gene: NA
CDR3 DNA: TGTGCCAGCAGCACGCGACAGGTTCCTGGGGCCAACGTCCTGACTTTC
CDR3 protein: CASSTRQVPGANVLTF

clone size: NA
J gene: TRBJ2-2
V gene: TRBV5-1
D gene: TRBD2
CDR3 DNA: TGCGCCAGCAGCCCGGGGGGGGTAGACACCGGGGAGCTGTTTTTT
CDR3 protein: CASSPGGVDTGELFF

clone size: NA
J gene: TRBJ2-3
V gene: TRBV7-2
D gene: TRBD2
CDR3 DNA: TGTGCCAGCAGCCGGGAGATACTAGCGGGGGGCACGCAGTATTTT
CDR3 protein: CASSREILAGGTQYF

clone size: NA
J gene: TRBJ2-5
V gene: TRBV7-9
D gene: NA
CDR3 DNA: TGTGCCAGCAGCTTCGCCAGATATCAAGAGACCCAGTACTTC
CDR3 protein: CASSFARYQETQYF

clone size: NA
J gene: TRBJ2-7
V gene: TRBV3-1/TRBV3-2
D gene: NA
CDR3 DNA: TGTGCCAGCAGCCATTCTGGAACCCAGGCCGGGTACTTC
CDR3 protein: CASSHSGTQAGYF

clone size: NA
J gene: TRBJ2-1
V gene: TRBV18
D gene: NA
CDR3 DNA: TGTGCCAGCTCACCACTCCCAGGGACTGGGTCTTACAATGAGCAGTTCTTC
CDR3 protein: CASSPLPGTGSYNEQFF

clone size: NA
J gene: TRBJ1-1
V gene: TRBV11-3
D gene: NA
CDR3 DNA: TGTGCCAGCAGCTTAGAAAGGGGCTGGGATACTGAAGCTTTCTTT
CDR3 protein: CASSLERGWDTEAFF

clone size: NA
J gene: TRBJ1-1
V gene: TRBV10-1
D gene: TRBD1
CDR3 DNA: TGCGCCACCCGACCGGGACAGGGGACTGAAGCTTTCTTT
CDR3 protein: CATRPGQGTEAFF

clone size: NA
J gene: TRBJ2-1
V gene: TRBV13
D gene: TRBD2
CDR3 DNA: TGTGCCAGCAGCGGGAAGCGGGGGTCCTACAATGAGCAGTTCTTC
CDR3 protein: CASSGKRGSYNEQFF

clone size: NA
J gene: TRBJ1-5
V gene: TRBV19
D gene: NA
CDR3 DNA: TGTGCCAGTAAAGACAGAAGGAGCAATCAGCCCCAGCATTTT
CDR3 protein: CASKDRRSNQPQHF

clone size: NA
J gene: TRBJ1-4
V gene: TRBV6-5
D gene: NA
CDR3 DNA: TGTGCCAGCAGAAGACAAGGGGGTGAAAAACTGTTTTTT
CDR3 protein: CASRRQGGEKLFF

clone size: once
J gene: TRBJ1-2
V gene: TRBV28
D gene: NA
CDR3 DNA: TGTGCCAGCAGTTTATTGGCGGACTATGGCTACACCTTC
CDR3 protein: CASSLLADYGYTF

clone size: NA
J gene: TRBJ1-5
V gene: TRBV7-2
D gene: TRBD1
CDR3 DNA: TGTGCCAGCAGCTTAGAGACAGGGGTAGGGTTCAATCAGCCCCAGCATTTT
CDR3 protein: CASSLETGVGFNQPQHF

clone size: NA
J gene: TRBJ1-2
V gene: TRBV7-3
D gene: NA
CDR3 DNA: TGTGCCAGCAGCTTTTGGGACTTTACTAAGCCATTAGGCTACACCTTC
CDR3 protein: CASSFWDFTKPLGYTF

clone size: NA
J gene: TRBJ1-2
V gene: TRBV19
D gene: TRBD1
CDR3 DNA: TGTGCCAGTAGTATAGAGCGGACAGGGGGTTTTGGCTACACCTTC
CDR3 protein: CASSIERTGGFGYTF

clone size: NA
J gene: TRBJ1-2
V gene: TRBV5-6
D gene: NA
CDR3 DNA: TGTGCCAGCAGCGACATATCGACCGGAGGCTACGCCTTC
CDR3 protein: CASSDISTGGYAF

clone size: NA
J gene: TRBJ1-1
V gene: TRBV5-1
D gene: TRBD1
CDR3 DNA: TGCGCAACCACCCAGGGGGCGGCGAACACTGAAGCTTTCTTT
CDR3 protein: CATTQGAANTEAFF

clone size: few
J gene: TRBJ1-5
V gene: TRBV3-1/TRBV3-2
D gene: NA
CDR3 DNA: TGTGCCAGCAGCCAAGCCTATAGCAATCAGCCCCAGCATTTT
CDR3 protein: CASSQAYSNQPQHF

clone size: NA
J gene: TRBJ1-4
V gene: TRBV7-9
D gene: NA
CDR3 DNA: TGTGCCAGCAGCCCTTATATAGACAAGCTGTTTTTT
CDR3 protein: CASSPYIDKLFF

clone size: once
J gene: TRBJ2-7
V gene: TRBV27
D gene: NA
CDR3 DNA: TGTGCCAGCAGTCCGAGGCAAGGGAACCGGGGGTACGAGCAGTACTTC
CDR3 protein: CASSPRQGNRGYEQYF

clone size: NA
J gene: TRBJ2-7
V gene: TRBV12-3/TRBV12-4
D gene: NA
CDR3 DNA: TGTGCCAGCAGGGGAAGGACAGCTTACGAGCAGTACTTC
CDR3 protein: CASRGRTAYEQYF

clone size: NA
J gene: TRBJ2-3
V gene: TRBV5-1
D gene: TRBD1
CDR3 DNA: TGCGCCAGCAGCTTGGCGGCCGGACTTGGACAGGGGACGCAGTATTTT
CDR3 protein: CASSLAAGLGQGTQYF

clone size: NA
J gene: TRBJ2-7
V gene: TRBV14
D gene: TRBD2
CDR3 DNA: TGTGCCAGCAGCCAATTTTTAAGCGGGGGCCCCTACGAGCAGTACTTC
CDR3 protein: CASSQFLSGGPYEQYF

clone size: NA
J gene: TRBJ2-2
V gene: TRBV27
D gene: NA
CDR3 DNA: TGTGCCAGCAGTTTCTTTGGGACAAGGGCCGGGGAGCTGTTTTTT
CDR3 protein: CASSFFGTRAGELFF

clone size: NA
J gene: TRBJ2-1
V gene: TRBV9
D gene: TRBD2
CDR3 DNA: TGTGCCAGCAGCGCCCGTCTAGCGGGGCGCTACTCCTACAATGAGCAGTTCTTC
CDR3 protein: CASSARLAGRYSYNEQFF

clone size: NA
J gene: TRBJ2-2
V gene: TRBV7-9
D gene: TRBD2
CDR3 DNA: TGTGCCAGCAGCCACAGGACTAGCGGCAACACCGGGGAGCTGTTTTTT
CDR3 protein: CASSHRTSGNTGELFF

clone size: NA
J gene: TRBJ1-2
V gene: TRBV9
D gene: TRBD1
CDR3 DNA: TGTGCCAGCAGCGACGACAGGGAATATGGCTACACCTTC
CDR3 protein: CASSDDREYGYTF

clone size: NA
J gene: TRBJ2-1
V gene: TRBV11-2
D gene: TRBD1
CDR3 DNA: TGTGCCAGCAGCCAGGGACAGGGGGCTGGCAATGAGCAGTTCTTC
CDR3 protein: CASSQGQGAGNEQFF

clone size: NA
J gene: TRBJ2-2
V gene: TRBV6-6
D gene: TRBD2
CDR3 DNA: TGTGCCAGCAGTTACTGGAGCGGGGGGAGGGCCGGGGAGCTGTTTTTT
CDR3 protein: CASSYWSGGRAGELFF

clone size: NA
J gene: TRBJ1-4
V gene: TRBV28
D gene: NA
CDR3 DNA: TGTGCCAGCAACCCCGTAGATGAGACTCCTGAAAAACTGTTTTTT
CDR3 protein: CASNPVDETPEKLFF

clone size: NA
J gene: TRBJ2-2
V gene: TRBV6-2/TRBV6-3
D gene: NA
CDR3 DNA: TGTGCCAGCAGTTACTTATTAACCGGGGAGCTGTTTTTT
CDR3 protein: CASSYLLTGELFF

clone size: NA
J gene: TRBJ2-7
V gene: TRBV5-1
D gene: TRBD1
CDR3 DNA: TGCGCCAGCAGCTTTGAGCTGGGACAGGGGTTAAGCGAGCAGTACTTC
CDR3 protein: CASSFELGQGLSEQYF

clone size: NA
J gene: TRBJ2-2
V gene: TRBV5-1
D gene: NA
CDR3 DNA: TGCGCCAGCAGCGAGCTGACAGGATTCTTGGGCGACACCGGGGAGCTGTTTTTT
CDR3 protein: CASSELTGFLGDTGELFF

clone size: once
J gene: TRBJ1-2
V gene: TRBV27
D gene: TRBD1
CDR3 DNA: TGTGCCAGCAGTTCACAGACAGGGAACTATGGCTACACCTTC
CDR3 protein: CASSSQTGNYGYTF

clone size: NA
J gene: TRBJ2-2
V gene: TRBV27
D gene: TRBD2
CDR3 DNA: TGTGCCAGCAGTTTTGCCCGGACTAGCGGGAGTCCCGGGGAGCTGTTTTTT
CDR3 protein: CASSFARTSGSPGELFF

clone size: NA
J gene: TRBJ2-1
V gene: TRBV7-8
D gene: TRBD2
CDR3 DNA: TGTGCCAGCAGCCCTCGGCCCCCGGGACTAGCGGGGTACAATGAGCAGTTCTTC
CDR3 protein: CASSPRPPGLAGYNEQFF

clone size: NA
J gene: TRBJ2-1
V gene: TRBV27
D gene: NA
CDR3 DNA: TGTGCCAGCAGTTCCTCCGGGGGTCGGGAGCAGTTCTTC
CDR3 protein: CASSSSGGREQFF

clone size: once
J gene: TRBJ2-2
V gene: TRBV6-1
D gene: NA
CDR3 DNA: TGTGCCAGCAGTGAAGTCGGGGTCGGCACCGGGGAGCTGTTTTTT
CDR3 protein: CASSEVGVGTGELFF